A single sample gave rise to the 3 T cell receptor beta chains below, sequenced in a study of type 1 regulatory T cells. Findings of the study overall: Type 1 regulatory T cells had a more restricted TCR repertoire than non-type 1 regulatory T cells.

A single record per CDR3 protein comes from TCRdb applying MiXCR to the reads. The sample lists tens of thousands of distinct CDR3 sequences; roughly 20% were seen once. Their antigens remain unidentified. Sample: cultured type 1 regulatory T (Tr1) cells, either the whole culture or a sorted fraction (not recorded which). The source is a human donor in good health.

This clonotype came up many times. This chain connects TRBV12-3 or TRBV12-4 to TRBJ2-2; D not certain. Trimming shortened V by 3 bases and J by 6 bases, and 5 bases separated the two germline ends. There are 12 residues in the CDR3. The CDR3 region has the DNA TGTGCCAGCAGTTTCTGGGCCGGGGAGCTGTTTTTT. It is translated as CASSFWAGELFF.

The sample holds a few counts of this clonotype. V usage is TRBV20-1 and J usage is TRBJ2-3, with TRBD2 matching 7 bases. The germline CDR1 and CDR2 sequences are DFQATT and SNEGSKA (reference sequence). The CDR3 runs 13 residues. Losses at the gene ends were 2 bases for V and 2 bases for J; bases not matched to a gene: 1. The CDR3 loop is CSARLAVTDTQYF. The CDR3, as DNA: TGCAGTGCTAGACTAGCGGTCACAGATACGCAGTATTTT.

This clonotype was detected only a few times. The V call is TRBV3-1, the J call TRBJ1-2, with unresolved D. CDR1 LGHDT and CDR2 YNNKEL come from the germline V gene (reference sequence). The V and J ends lost 3 bases and 4 bases respectively, with 6 bases between them. This CDR3 has 12 amino acids. The CDR3 loop reads CASSQIPYGYTF. The CDR3 nucleotides read TGTGCCAGCAGCCAGATCCCCTATGGCTACACCTTC.